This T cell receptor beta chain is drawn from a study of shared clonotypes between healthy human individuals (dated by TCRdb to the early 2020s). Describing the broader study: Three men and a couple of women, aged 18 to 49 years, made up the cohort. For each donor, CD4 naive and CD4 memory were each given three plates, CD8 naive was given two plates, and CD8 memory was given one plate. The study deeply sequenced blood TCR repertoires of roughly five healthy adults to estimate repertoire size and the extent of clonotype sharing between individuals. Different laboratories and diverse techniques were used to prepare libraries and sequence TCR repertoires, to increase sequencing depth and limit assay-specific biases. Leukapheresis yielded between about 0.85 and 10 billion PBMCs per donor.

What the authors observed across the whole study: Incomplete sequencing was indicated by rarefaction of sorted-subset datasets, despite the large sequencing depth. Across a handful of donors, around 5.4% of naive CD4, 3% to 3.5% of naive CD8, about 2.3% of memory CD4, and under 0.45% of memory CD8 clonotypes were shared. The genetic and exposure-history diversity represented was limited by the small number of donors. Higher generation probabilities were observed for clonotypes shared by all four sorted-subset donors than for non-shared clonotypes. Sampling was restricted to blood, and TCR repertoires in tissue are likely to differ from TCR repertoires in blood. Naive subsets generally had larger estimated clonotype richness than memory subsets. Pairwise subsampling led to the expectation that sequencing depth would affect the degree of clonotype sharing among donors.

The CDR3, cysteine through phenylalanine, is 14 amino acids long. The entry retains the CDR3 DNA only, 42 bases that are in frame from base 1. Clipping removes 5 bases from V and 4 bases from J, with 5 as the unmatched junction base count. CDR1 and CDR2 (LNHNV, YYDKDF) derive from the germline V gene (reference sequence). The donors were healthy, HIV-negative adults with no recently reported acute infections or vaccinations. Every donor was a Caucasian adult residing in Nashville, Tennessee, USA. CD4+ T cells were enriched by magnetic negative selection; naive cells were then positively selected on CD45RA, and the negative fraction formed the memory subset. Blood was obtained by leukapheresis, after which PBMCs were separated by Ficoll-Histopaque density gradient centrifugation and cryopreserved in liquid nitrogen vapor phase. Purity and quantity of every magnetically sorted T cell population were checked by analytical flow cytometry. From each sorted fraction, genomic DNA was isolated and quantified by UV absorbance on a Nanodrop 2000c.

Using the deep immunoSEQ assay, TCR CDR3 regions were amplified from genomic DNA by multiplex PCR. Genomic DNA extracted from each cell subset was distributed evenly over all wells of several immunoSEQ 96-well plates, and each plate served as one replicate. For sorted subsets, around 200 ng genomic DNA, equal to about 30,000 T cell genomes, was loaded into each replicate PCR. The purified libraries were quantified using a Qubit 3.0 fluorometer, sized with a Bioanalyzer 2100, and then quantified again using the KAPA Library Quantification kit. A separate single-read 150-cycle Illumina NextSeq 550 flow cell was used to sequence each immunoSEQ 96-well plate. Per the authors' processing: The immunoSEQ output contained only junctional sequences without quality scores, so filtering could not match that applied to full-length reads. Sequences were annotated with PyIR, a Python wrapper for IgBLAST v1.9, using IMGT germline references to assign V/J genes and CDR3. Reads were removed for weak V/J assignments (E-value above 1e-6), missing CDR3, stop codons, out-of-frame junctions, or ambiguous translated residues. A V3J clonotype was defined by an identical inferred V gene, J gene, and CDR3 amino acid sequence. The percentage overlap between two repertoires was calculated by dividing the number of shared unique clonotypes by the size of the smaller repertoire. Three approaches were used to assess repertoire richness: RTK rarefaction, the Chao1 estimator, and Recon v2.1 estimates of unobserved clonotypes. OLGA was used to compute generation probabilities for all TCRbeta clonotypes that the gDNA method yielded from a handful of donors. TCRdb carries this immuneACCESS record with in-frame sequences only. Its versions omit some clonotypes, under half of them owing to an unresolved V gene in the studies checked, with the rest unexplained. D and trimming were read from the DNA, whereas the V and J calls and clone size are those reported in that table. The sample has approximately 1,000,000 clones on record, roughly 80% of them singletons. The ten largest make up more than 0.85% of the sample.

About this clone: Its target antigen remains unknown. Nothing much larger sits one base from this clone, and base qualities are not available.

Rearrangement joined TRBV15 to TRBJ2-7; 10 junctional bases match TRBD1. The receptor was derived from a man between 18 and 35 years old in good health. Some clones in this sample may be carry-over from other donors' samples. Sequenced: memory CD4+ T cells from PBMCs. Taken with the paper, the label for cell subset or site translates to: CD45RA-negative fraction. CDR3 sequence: CATSRTGGEYEQYF. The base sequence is TGTGCCACCAGCCGGACAGGGGGAGAATACGAGCAGTACTTC.